One sample yielded the 17 T cell receptor beta chains listed below, sequenced in a study of monozygotic twins with inflammatory bowel disease. Reanalyzing the 5' RACE reads, TCRdb keeps one entry per CDR3 protein, without DNA. This sample contains approximately 400,000 distinct CDR3 sequences. Specimen: blood. The origin of the receptors is a human donor with ulcerative colitis or Crohn's disease, or a healthy co-twin of an affected twin (not recorded which).

The chain couples TRBV5-1 to TRBJ1-5. CDR3 length: 14 residues. CDR1 and CDR2 from the germline V gene are SGHRS and YFSETQ. CDR3 amino acids: CASSLEGGGQPQHF. Looking up the rest from reference TRBV5-1 and TRBJ1-5 gives the full variable domain: KAGVTQTPRYLIKTRGQQVTLSCSPISGHRSVSWYQQTPGQGLQFLFEYFSETQRNKGNFPGRFSGRQFSNSRSEMNVSTLELGDSALYLCASSLEGGGQPQHFGDGTRLSIL.

This rearrangement joins TRBV12-3 or TRBV12-4 to TRBJ2-5; TCRdb calls TRBD2, which cannot be checked without DNA. The CDR3 sequence is 14 residues long. The chain's CDR3 is CASSLTGLQNTQYF.

The rearrangement uses TRBV28 and TRBJ2-3. Germline assignment: CDR1 MDHEN and CDR2 SYDVKM. CDR3 length: 11 residues. CDR3 protein: CASSLQATQYF. The whole variable domain, remainder taken from reference TRBV28 and TRBJ2-3, is DVKVTQSSRYLVKRTGEKVFLECVQDMDHENMFWYRQDPGLGLRLIYFSYDVKMKEKGDIPEGYSVSREKKERFSLILESASTNQTSMYLCASSLQATQYFGPGTRLTVL.

V and J are TRBV3-1 and TRBJ1-5; there is no DNA to check the TCRdb D call of TRBD1. Germline-derived CDR1 and CDR2 are LGHDT and YNNKEL (reference sequence). The CDR3 length is 18 residues. The CDR3: CASSRLFGQGAGSQPQHF.

The chain has TRBV3-1 and TRBJ2-2. The CDR3 extends over 12 amino acids. From germline, CDR1 is LGHDT and CDR2 YNNKEL (reference sequence). CDR3 amino acids: CASSQAHGELFF.

This chain connects TRBV7-9 to TRBJ2-3; TCRdb returns TRBD1, unconfirmable since there is no DNA. Germline V lookup: CDR1 SEHNR, CDR2 FQNEAQ (reference sequence). This CDR3 region has 13 residues. The CDR3 is CASSFRGLDTQYF.

The chain joins TRBV5-1 to TRBJ2-7; without DNA, the TCRdb call of TRBD1 cannot be checked. CDR1 and CDR2 (germline): SGHRS, YFSETQ. The length of the CDR3 is 13 residues. CDR3 amino acids: CASSPGISYEQYF.

The chain couples TRBV10-3 to TRBJ2-5; the TRBD1 assignment by TCRdb is unverifiable without DNA. Germline loops: CDR1 ENHRY, CDR2 SYGVKD. This CDR3 is 16 amino acids long. The CDR3 spells CAIRSDPGTSKETQYF.

The gene calls are TRBV7-2 and TRBJ2-7; lacking DNA, the TRBD1 call made by TCRdb goes unchecked. The CDR3 covers 15 residues. Germline V gives CDR1 SGHTA, CDR2 FQGNSA. This CDR3 reads CASSLGQGPIHEQYF.

V usage is TRBV5-1 and J usage is TRBJ1-2; TCRdb's D gene call, TRBD1, goes unchecked for lack of DNA. In germline, CDR1 is SGHRS, CDR2 YFSETQ. There are 14 residues in the CDR3. The CDR3 is CASSPFGGGSGYTF.

The gene calls are TRBV15 and TRBJ2-5. Germline V gene sequence: CDR1 LNHNV, CDR2 YYDKDF (reference sequence). The CDR3 loop spans 12 amino acids. The CDR3 is CATSWGQETQYF.

The rearrangement joins TRBV7-3 to TRBJ2-6. The CDR3 loop spans 17 amino acids. Germline assignment: CDR1 SGHTA and CDR2 FQGTGA. The CDR3 spells CASSLNFQSSGANVLTF.

J is TRBJ1-4 and V is TRBV3-1. The CDR3 is made up of 14 amino acids. The germline CDR1 and CDR2 sequences are LGHDT and YNNKEL (reference sequence). This chain's CDR3 is CASSQGREDEKLFF.

The rearrangement links TRBV7-9 to TRBJ2-7; no DNA is available, so the TRBD1 call from TCRdb remains unchecked. The V gene's germline CDR1 is SEHNR and CDR2 FQNEAQ (reference sequence). This CDR3 has 15 residues. The chain's CDR3 is CARSPRTGTAREQYF.

The chain is built from TRBV9 and TRBJ2-5; TCRdb gives TRBD1 as the D gene, but with no DNA this cannot be confirmed. In germline, CDR1 is SGDLS, CDR2 YYNGEE. The CDR3 consists of 15 residues. The CDR3 sequence: CASSVGGGRQETQYF.

The rearrangement joins TRBV7-9 to TRBJ2-7; TCRdb lists TRBD1, though no DNA is available to test this call. The CDR3 runs 14 residues. CDR1 is SEHNR, CDR2 FQNEAQ, per germline (reference sequence). The CDR3: CASSLKLQGDEQYF. Supplemented by reference TRBV7-9 and TRBJ2-7, the full variable domain reads DTGVSQNPRHKITKRGQNVTFRCDPISEHNRLYWYRQTLGQGPEFLTYFQNEAQLEKSRLLSDRFSAERPKGSFSTLEIQRTEQGDSAMYLCASSLKLQGDEQYFGPGTRLTVT.

The rearrangement joins TRBV4-3 to TRBJ2-1; TCRdb designates TRBD2, a call that cannot be tested without DNA. This CDR3 region has 20 residues. The V gene's germline CDR1 is LGHNA and CDR2 YSLEER. The chain's CDR3 is CASSQAGGLAGVRSYNEQFF.